This T cell receptor (beta chain) was sequenced for a study of T cells in Graves' hyperthyroidism and ophthalmopathy. This clonotype was counted only a few times. There were TCR beta CDR3 regions amplified from RNA transcripts. First-round RT-PCR with HTBI primers amplified the TCR CDR3 region. TCRdb re-called the multiplex PCR reads through MiXCR, storing one row per CDR3 protein. The repertoire holds around 720,000 distinct CDR3 sequences, with 30% to 40% as singletons. Per germline, CDR1 SGHDT and CDR2 YYEEEE. V was pared by 0 bases and J by 5 bases, with 11 bases between. This CDR3 has 14 amino acids.

This clonotype was sampled from a woman in her forties with Graves' hyperthyroidism. The rearrangement uses TRBV5-6 and TRBJ2-5, with D perhaps TRBD1 or TRBD2 (5 bases each). The source material was blood. The CDR3 nucleotides read TGTGCCAGCAGCTTGGCGGGCAGGGAGGAGACCCAGTACTTC. It is translated as CASSLAGREETQYF.